In its sample, the clone carrying this T cell receptor beta chain was seen many times. Its antigen is not known. The sample is drawn from a study of T cell repertoires in cytomegalovirus infection. Study overall: Indications came from public TCR beta signatures; they pointed to CMV infection and to a matching HLA type.

TCRdb analysed the reads with MiXCR anew, one entry per CDR3 protein. The sample shows 250,000 or so distinct CDR3 sequences, approximately 9% of them seen only once. In germline, CDR1 is SGHVS, CDR2 FNYEAQ. J gave up 2 bases and V 2 bases, and 1 base lay outside the gene matches. There are 14 residues in the CDR3. General study points: Of the TCR beta families, the public ones yielded a cumulative frequency that identified carriers of CMV plus the relevant HLA. HLA-C-restricted CMV-specific TCR beta clonotypes prevailed in the ex vivo response.

The sample consisted of PBMCs. The V and J genes are TRBV7-6 and TRBJ2-3; 7 bases agree with TRBD2. This clonotype was obtained from a human donor in good health (CMV status not recorded). Some clones in this sample may be carry-over from other donors' samples. As DNA, the CDR3 is TGTGCCAGCAGCTTACGGGACTACACAGATACGCAGTATTTT. Its protein product is CASSLRDYTDTQYF. Looking up the rest from reference TRBV7-6 and TRBJ2-3 gives the full variable domain: GAGVSQSPRYKVTKRGQDVALRCDPISGHVSLYWYRQALGQGPEFLTYFNYEAQQDKSGLPNDRFSAERPEGSISTLTIQRTEQRDSAMYRCASSLRDYTDTQYFGPGTRLTVL.